The rows below give T cell receptor beta chains drawn from one sample of a study of cytotoxic CD8 clonotypes in ibrutinib-treated CLL. TCRdb keeps only in-frame clones here, not all; method: immunoSEQ multiplex PCR. The data contain 45,000 to 70,000 clones, approximately 60% of them singletons. The sample here was PBMCs, taken after 24 months of ibrutinib treatment. The source is a human donor with chronic lymphocytic leukemia. CDR3s include the opening cysteine and the closing phenylalanine or tryptophan. D genes are given only for firm matches. Size is omitted from some rows. Given values are once, few, many or a class for expanded clones.

j_gene: TRBJ1-1
d_gene: NA
v_gene: TRBV4-2
abundance: few
CDR3aa: CASTKGEEAFF
CDR3nt: TGTGCCAGCACCAAAGGGGAGGAGGCTTTCTTT

j_gene: TRBJ2-1
d_gene: TRBD2
v_gene: TRBV7-9
abundance: NA
CDR3aa: CASSSAPLAGENEQFF
CDR3nt: TGTGCCAGCAGCTCAGCCCCTCTAGCGGGGGAAAATGAGCAGTTCTTC

j_gene: TRBJ2-5
d_gene: NA
v_gene: TRBV28
abundance: NA
CDR3aa: CASSPRGTARTQYF
CDR3nt: TGTGCCAGCAGTCCCAGGGGTACCGCGAGGACCCAGTACTTC

j_gene: TRBJ2-4
d_gene: NA
v_gene: TRBV27
abundance: NA
CDR3aa: CASSAGIGVTIQYF
CDR3nt: TGTGCCAGCAGCGCAGGGATAGGTGTGACCATTCAGTACTTC

j_gene: TRBJ1-5
d_gene: TRBD1
v_gene: TRBV5-8
abundance: NA
CDR3aa: CASSLGGTAYQPQHF
CDR3nt: TGTGCCAGCAGCTTGGGCGGGACAGCGTATCAGCCCCAGCATTTT

j_gene: TRBJ1-2
d_gene: TRBD1
v_gene: TRBV7-9
abundance: NA
CDR3aa: CASSRDRGHDGYTF
CDR3nt: TGTGCCAGCAGCAGGGACAGGGGTCATGATGGCTACACCTTC

j_gene: TRBJ1-2
d_gene: TRBD1
v_gene: TRBV28
abundance: few
CDR3aa: CAIGQGGYGYTF
CDR3nt: TGTGCCATCGGACAGGGGGGCTATGGCTACACCTTC

j_gene: TRBJ2-1
d_gene: TRBD1
v_gene: TRBV5-4
abundance: NA
CDR3aa: CASRKQGALSYNEQFF
CDR3nt: TGTGCCAGCAGAAAACAGGGGGCCCTATCCTACAATGAGCAGTTCTTC

j_gene: TRBJ2-3
d_gene: NA
v_gene: TRBV7-9
abundance: NA
CDR3aa: CASSLNRAFTDTQYF
CDR3nt: TGTGCCAGCAGCTTGAACAGGGCATTCACAGATACGCAGTATTTT

j_gene: TRBJ1-3
d_gene: NA
v_gene: TRBV11-2
abundance: once
CDR3aa: CASSSGNTIYF
CDR3nt: TGTGCCAGCAGCTCTGGAAACACCATATATTTT

j_gene: TRBJ1-1
d_gene: NA
v_gene: TRBV2
abundance: NA
CDR3aa: CASFLDAFF
CDR3nt: TGTGCCAGCTTCCTAGATGCTTTCTTT

j_gene: TRBJ2-3
d_gene: NA
v_gene: TRBV6-6
abundance: NA
CDR3aa: CASTTGLANMNTQYF
CDR3nt: TGTGCCAGCACCACCGGGCTAGCGAACATGAATACGCAGTATTTT

j_gene: TRBJ2-1
d_gene: TRBD2
v_gene: TRBV7-9
abundance: NA
CDR3aa: CASSQGLAGGTTLNEQFF
CDR3nt: TGTGCCAGCAGCCAGGGACTAGCGGGAGGCACTACCCTCAATGAGCAGTTCTTC

j_gene: TRBJ1-6
d_gene: NA
v_gene: TRBV19
abundance: NA
CDR3aa: CASSARPGGNSPLHF
CDR3nt: TGTGCCAGTAGTGCTCGCCCCGGTGGGAATTCACCCCTCCACTTT

j_gene: TRBJ2-3
d_gene: TRBD2
v_gene: TRBV19
abundance: NA
CDR3aa: CASSLAGGPGDTQYF
CDR3nt: TGTGCCAGTTCCTTAGCGGGGGGGCCAGGAGATACGCAGTATTTT

j_gene: TRBJ2-2
d_gene: NA
v_gene: TRBV6-6
abundance: once
CDR3aa: CASSYADSTTGELFF
CDR3nt: TGTGCCAGCAGTTACGCGGACAGTACCACCGGGGAGCTGTTTTTT

j_gene: TRBJ2-1
d_gene: TRBD1
v_gene: TRBV6-5
abundance: NA
CDR3aa: CASSYSGQGNEQFF
CDR3nt: TGTGCCAGCAGTTACTCGGGACAGGGCAATGAGCAGTTCTTC

j_gene: TRBJ2-3
d_gene: TRBD2
v_gene: TRBV28
abundance: NA
CDR3aa: CASSSDTLAGVTDTQYF
CDR3nt: TGTGCCAGCAGTTCGGATACCCTAGCGGGGGTCACAGATACGCAGTATTTT

j_gene: TRBJ1-4
d_gene: TRBD1
v_gene: TRBV23-1
abundance: NA
CDR3aa: CASSPRGAPTNEKLFF
CDR3nt: TGCGCCAGCAGTCCCAGGGGGGCTCCAACTAATGAAAAACTGTTTTTT

j_gene: TRBJ2-2
d_gene: TRBD1
v_gene: TRBV5-1
abundance: NA
CDR3aa: CASSTRDRDTGELFF
CDR3nt: TGCGCCAGCAGCACCCGGGACAGAGACACCGGGGAGCTGTTTTTT